The 7 T cell receptor beta chains listed next were all sequenced from one sample in a study of blood T cell repertoires in COVID-19. This table comes from immunoSEQ multiplex PCR, and its TCRdb copy is limited to in-frame clones, with some not included. In the table there are about 380,000 clones, about 90% of which are singletons. Material for sequencing was PBMCs or T cells enriched from blood (not recorded which). The source of these receptors is a man aged 25 to 40 who had recovered from COVID-19.

V is TRBV12-5 and J is TRBJ1-1; weak D call: TRBD1 (6 bases). The V and J ends lost 0 bases and 0 bases respectively, with 11 bases between them. Germline CDR1 is LGHNT and CDR2 is FRNRAP. The CDR3 has 16 amino acids. The CDR3 coding sequence is TGTGCTAGTGGTTTGGTAAAGGACAGTATGAACACTGAAGCTTTCTTT. Residues: CASGLVKDSMNTEAFF.

The genes are TRBV5-1 and TRBJ1-6; D ambiguous. The germline CDR1 and CDR2 sequences are SGHRS and YFSETQ. V lost 9 bases to trimming and J lost 8 bases, with 6 bases between them. This CDR3 comprises 10 residues. As DNA, the CDR3 is TGCGCCAACCCGGATTCACCCCTCCACTTT. Its protein is CANPDSPLHF.

Remarks on this clone: At the DNA level, this CDR3 is encoded by other sequences in the same sample as well. V is TRBV3-1 (or the pseudogene TRBV3-2) and J is TRBJ1-2, with D perhaps TRBD1 (5 bases). Germline CDR1 reads LGHDT; CDR2 reads YNNKEL (reference sequence). The CDR3 sequence is 11 residues long. The ends were cut back, 9 bases at V and 5 bases at J, with 10 bases in the middle. The CDR3 loop is CASGTDYGYTF. The DNA for the CDR3 is TGTGCCAGTGGGACTGATTATGGCTACACCTTC.

The chain couples TRBV18 to TRBJ1-1; D is ambiguous. The CDR3 length is 12 residues. V shed 1 base and J shed 6 bases, with 6 bases lying between them. Germline CDR1 and CDR2: KGHSH and LQKENI. The CDR3 protein is CASSPQPPEAFF. The CDR3 DNA reads TGTGCCAGCTCACCACAGCCCCCTGAAGCTTTCTTT.

The chain recombines TRBV5-1 with TRBJ2-2; 7 bases map to TRBD1. Per the germline V gene, CDR1 is SGHRS and CDR2 is YFSETQ. Trimming removed 4 bases from V and 1 base from J; junction bases left unmatched: 7. The CDR3 consists of 16 residues. The CDR3 spells CASSPGDSRNTGELFF. The DNA for the CDR3 is TGCGCCAGCAGCCCCGGGGACAGCAGGAACACCGGGGAGCTGTTTTTT.

The J gene is TRBJ1-1, the V gene TRBV7-9; no reliable D call. This CDR3 is built from 14 residues. CDR1 is SEHNR and CDR2 is FQNEAQ in the germline V gene (reference sequence). V lost 0 bases to trimming and J lost 3 bases, with 8 bases between them. The CDR3 region has the DNA TGTGCCAGCAGCTTAGCCCCGAGGGACACTGAAGCTTTCTTT. It yields the protein CASSLAPRDTEAFF.

This rearrangement joins TRBV18 to TRBJ2-5; 9 nucleotides match TRBD2. Trimming cost V 1 base and J 4 bases; bases outside gene matches: 4. This CDR3 is built from 15 residues. The germline CDR1 and CDR2 sequences are KGHSH and LQKENI. The CDR3 coding sequence is TGTGCCAGCTCACCACGCGGGGGGGGCACAGAGACCCAGTACTTC. Its translation: CASSPRGGGTETQYF.